The next 4 T cell receptor beta chains were all read from a single sample in a study of tumour-infiltrating T cells in Burkitt lymphoma. TCRdb's copy holds only in-frame clones and misses some; the assay was immunoSEQ multiplex PCR. The sample includes about 14,000 clones, around a third of them seen just once. The sequencing input was tumor tissue. These receptors were taken from a human donor with diffuse large B-cell lymphoma.

The chain is built from TRBV27 and TRBJ1-5; 7 bases match TRBD1. V dropped 6 bases and J dropped 11; count of bases not matched to a gene: 10. CDR3 size: 13 residues. The V gene's germline CDR1 is MNHEY and CDR2 SMNVEV (reference sequence). The CDR3 DNA sequence: TGTGCCAGCAGCCTGGGACAGTTCAAGACCCAGCATTTT. Residues: CASSLGQFKTQHF.

V and J are TRBV6-1 and TRBJ1-5; D is undetermined. Germline lookup yields CDR1 MNHNS and CDR2 SASEGT. Trimming removed 0 bases from V and 5 bases from J, with 5 bases in between. There are 13 residues in the CDR3. The CDR3 nucleotides are TGTGCCAGCAGTGAAGCGGGCTATCAGCCCCAGCATTTT. As protein: CASSEAGYQPQHF.

This rearrangement joins TRBV30 to TRBJ2-1; D might be TRBD1 (6 bases). The V end was cut by 3 bases, the J end by 5 bases, with 17 bases between. This CDR3 spans 15 amino acids. Per germline, CDR1 GTSNPN and CDR2 SVGIG (reference sequence). For the CDR3, the DNA is TGTGCCTGGAGGGGGGCAGGGATGGGACACAATGAGCAGTTCTTC. It is translated as CAWRGAGMGHNEQFF.

The rearrangement uses TRBV27 and TRBJ2-3, with D tentatively TRBD2 (6 bases). The ends were cut back, 6 bases at V and 0 bases at J, with 7 bases in the middle. Germline CDR1 is MNHEY and CDR2 is SMNVEV (reference sequence). The CDR3 has 13 residues. Here the CDR3 reads CASRGTSTDTQYF. The CDR3 nucleotides read TGTGCCAGCAGAGGGACTAGCACAGATACGCAGTATTTT.